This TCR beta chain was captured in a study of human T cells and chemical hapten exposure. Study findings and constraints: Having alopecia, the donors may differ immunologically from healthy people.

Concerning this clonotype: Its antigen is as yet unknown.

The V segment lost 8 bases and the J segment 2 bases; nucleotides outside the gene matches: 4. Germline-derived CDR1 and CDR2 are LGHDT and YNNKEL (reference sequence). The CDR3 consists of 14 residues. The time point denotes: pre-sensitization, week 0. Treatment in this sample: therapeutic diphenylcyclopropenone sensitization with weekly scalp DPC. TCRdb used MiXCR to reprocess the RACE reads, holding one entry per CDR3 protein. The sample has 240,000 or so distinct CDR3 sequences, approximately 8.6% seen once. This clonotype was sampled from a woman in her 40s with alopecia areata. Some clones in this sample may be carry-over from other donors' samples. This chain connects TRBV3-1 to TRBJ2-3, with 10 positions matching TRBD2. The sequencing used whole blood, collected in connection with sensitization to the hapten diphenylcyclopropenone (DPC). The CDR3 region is CASRTSGLTDTQYF. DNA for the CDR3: TGTGCCAGCCGGACTAGCGGCCTCACAGATACGCAGTATTTT.